This TCR beta chain originates from a study of T-cell memory formation after mild COVID-19. Background on the study: Clusters were largely donor specific. The study, taken as a whole, reports: Some clones that responded turned up in pre-infection memory, which suggests that cross-reactive memory joined in.

Of note for this clonotype: Its cognate antigen is unknown.

Employing constant-segment primers, 5'RACE generated TCR alpha and TCR beta cDNA libraries bearing sample barcodes and UMIs. MiXCR, run by TCRdb on the 5' RACE reads, gives a single entry per CDR3 protein. The sample records about 170,000 distinct CDR3 sequences, over 10% being singletons. The CDR3 runs 15 residues. The V gene's germline CDR1 is KGHSH and CDR2 LQKENI. Trimming shortened V by 0 bases and J by 10 bases, and 17 bases separated the two germline ends. J is TRBJ2-3 and V is TRBV18, with D tentatively TRBD1 or TRBD2 (5 bases each). The sequenced sample was PBMCs or a T cell subset sorted from them (not recorded which). The clonotype originates from a man between 18 and 35 years old who had mild COVID-19 (a few samples of this study predate the infection). Cell type and time point are not known. CDR3 nucleotides: TGTGCCAGCTCACCACCGGGACCCTTGGGTGATGCGCAGTATTTT. It translates to CASSPPGPLGDAQYF.